A selection of T cell receptor beta chains follows, all from one sample in a study of regulatory T cells in long-lasting Graves disease. MiXCR, run by TCRdb on the multiplex PCR reads, gives a single entry per CDR3 protein. The sample has about 450,000 distinct CDR3 sequences, 14% seen once; the top ten hold roughly 15%. The same data also contributed to another study, on T cells in Graves' hyperthyroidism and ophthalmopathy.

The sequenced sample was peripheral blood mononuclear cells (PBMCs), obtained at new diagnosis, from a patient treated with antithyroid drugs. These receptors were taken from a woman between 50 and 59 years old with Graves disease. Both conserved end residues are part of each CDR3. Each record gives: V gene, CDR3 length, J gene, CDR3 protein.

v_call: TRBV2; cdr3_length: 16; j_call: TRBJ2-2; cdr3_aa: CARGGGLAGNTGELFF
v_call: TRBV27; cdr3_length: 15; j_call: TRBJ2-1; cdr3_aa: CASSLGAGVANEQFF
v_call: TRBV3-1; cdr3_length: 14; j_call: TRBJ1-3; cdr3_aa: CASSPWDRGNTIYF
v_call: TRBV28; cdr3_length: 14; j_call: TRBJ2-2; cdr3_aa: CASSFWSNTGELFF
v_call: TRBV2; cdr3_length: 16; j_call: TRBJ2-1; cdr3_aa: CASSEWAGTLYNEQFF
v_call: TRBV18; cdr3_length: 15; j_call: TRBJ1-4; cdr3_aa: CASSEGSGSYEKLFF
v_call: TRBV2; cdr3_length: 13; j_call: TRBJ2-7; cdr3_aa: CASRNSHAYEQYF
v_call: TRBV3-1; cdr3_length: 15; j_call: TRBJ1-5; cdr3_aa: CASSQDLGENQPQHF
v_call: TRBV3-1; cdr3_length: 15; j_call: TRBJ2-1; cdr3_aa: CASSQGLAPYNEQFF
v_call: TRBV20-1; cdr3_length: 14; j_call: TRBJ1-5; cdr3_aa: CSARPTGVNQPQHF
v_call: TRBV6-1; cdr3_length: 13; j_call: TRBJ2-5; cdr3_aa: CASRGVGQETQYF
v_call: TRBV28; cdr3_length: 15; j_call: TRBJ1-2; cdr3_aa: CASSLSEVGNYGYTF
v_call: TRBV28; cdr3_length: 15; j_call: -; cdr3_aa: CASSFLGEGPNEQFF
v_call: TRBV16; cdr3_length: 13; j_call: TRBJ2-7; cdr3_aa: CASSVGPNYEQYF
v_call: TRBV6-1; cdr3_length: 16; j_call: TRBJ2-2; cdr3_aa: CASSEAGLRTSGELFF
v_call: TRBV28; cdr3_length: 15; j_call: TRBJ2-7; cdr3_aa: CASRLAGGPSYEQYF
v_call: TRBV20-1; cdr3_length: 15; j_call: TRBJ1-5; cdr3_aa: CSARPQTGLMQPQHF